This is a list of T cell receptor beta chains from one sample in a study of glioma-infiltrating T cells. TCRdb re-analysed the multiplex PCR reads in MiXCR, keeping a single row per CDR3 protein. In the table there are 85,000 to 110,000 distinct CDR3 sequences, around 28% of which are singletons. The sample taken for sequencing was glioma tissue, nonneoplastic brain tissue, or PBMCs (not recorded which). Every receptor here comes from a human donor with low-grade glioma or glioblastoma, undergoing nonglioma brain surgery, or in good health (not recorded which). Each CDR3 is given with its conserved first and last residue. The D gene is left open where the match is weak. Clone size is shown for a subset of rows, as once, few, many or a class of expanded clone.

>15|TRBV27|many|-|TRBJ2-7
CASSRLRGPAYEQYF
TGTGCCAGCAGTCGATTGCGGGGACCTGCCTACGAGCAGTACTTC
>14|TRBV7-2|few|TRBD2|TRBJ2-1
CASSWDTSGGEQFF
TGTGCCAGCAGCTGGGATACTAGCGGGGGGGAGCAGTTCTTC
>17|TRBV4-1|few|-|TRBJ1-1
CASSQDERRRVGTEAFF
TGCGCCAGCAGCCAAGATGAACGGCGACGGGTGGGGACTGAAGCTTTCTTT
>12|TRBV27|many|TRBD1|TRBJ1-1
CASGGQGVGAFF
TGTGCCAGCGGTGGACAGGGAGTTGGGGCTTTCTTT
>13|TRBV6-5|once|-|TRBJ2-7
CASNEYRRYEQYF
TGTGCCAGCAATGAATACAGGCGCTACGAGCAGTACTTC
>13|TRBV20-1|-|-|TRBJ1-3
CSTRGLSGNTIYF
TGCAGTACTAGAGGACTCTCCGGAAACACCATATATTTT
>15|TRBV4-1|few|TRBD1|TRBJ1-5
CASSWGQGAGQPQHF
TGCGCCAGCAGCTGGGGACAGGGGGCGGGTCAGCCCCAGCATTTT
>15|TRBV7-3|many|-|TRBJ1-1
CASSFNTGPNTEAFF
TGTGCCAGCAGCTTCAATACCGGGCCGAACACTGAAGCTTTCTTT
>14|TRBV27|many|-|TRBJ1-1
CASSSLLKGTEAFF
TGTGCCAGCAGTTCCCTTTTAAAGGGCACTGAAGCTTTCTTT
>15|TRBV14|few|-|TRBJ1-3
CASSQGLVSGNTIYF
TGTGCCAGCAGCCAAGGATTGGTTTCTGGAAACACCATATATTTT
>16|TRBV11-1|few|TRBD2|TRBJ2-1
CASSLGFLAGPSGQFF
TGTGCCAGCAGCCTGGGTTTTCTAGCGGGGCCCTCGGGGCAGTTCTTC
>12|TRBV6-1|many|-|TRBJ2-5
CASSSQLQTQYF
TGTGCCAGCAGCTCCCAACTTCAGACCCAGTACTTC
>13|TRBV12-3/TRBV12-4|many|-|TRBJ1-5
CASSLGMHRPQHF
TGTGCCAGCAGTTTGGGTATGCATAGACCCCAGCATTTT
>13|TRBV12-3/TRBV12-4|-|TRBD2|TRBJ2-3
CASSPGTTASQYF
TGTGCCAGCAGTCCTGGGACTACCGCTTCGCAGTATTTT
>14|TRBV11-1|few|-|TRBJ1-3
CASSLQLSGNTIYF
TGTGCCAGCAGCTTGCAGCTCTCTGGAAACACCATATATTTT
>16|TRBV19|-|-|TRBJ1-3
CASSIGVHPSGNTIYF
TGTGCCAGTAGTATAGGAGTACATCCCTCTGGAAACACCATATATTTT
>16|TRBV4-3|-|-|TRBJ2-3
CASSQDREAGADTQYF
TGCGCCAGCAGCCAAGATAGAGAGGCTGGGGCAGATACGCAGTATTTT
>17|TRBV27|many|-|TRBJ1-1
CASSLWSVGMGNTEAFF
TGTGCCAGCAGTTTATGGAGTGTTGGGATGGGGAACACTGAAGCTTTCTTT
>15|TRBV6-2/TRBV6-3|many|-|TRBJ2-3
CASSYGDDAPDTQYF
TGTGCCAGCAGTTACGGGGACGATGCCCCAGATACGCAGTATTTT
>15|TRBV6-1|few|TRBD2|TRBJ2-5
CASSPSGGAGSTQYF
TGTGCCAGCAGTCCTAGCGGGGGGGCAGGGTCGACCCAGTACTTC
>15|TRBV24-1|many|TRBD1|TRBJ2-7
CATSDPRQGTYEQYF
TGTGCCACCAGTGATCCAAGACAGGGGACCTACGAGCAGTACTTC
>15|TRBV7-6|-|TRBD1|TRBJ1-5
CASSPETGVGQPQHF
TGTGCCAGCAGCCCCGAGACAGGGGTTGGTCAGCCCCAGCATTTT
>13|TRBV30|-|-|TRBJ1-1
CAWRLQGNTEAFF
TGTGCCTGGAGGCTCCAGGGGAACACTGAAGCTTTCTTT
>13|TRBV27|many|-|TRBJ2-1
CASTRMSRGEQFF
TGTGCCAGCACCCGAATGTCGCGGGGAGAGCAGTTCTTC
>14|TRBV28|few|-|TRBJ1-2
CASKTGTQTPYHTF
TGTGCCAGCAAGACCGGGACACAGACTCCGTATCATACCTTC
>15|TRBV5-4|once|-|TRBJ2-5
CASSSKLWAQETQYF
TGTGCCAGCAGCTCGAAGCTATGGGCCCAAGAGACCCAGTACTTC
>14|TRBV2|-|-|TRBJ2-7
CASSDWLGVGEQYF
TGTGCCAGCAGTGACTGGCTCGGAGTGGGGGAGCAGTACTTC
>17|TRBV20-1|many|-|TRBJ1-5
CSARVNLGRGGNQPQHF
TGCAGTGCTAGAGTAAATTTGGGCAGGGGAGGCAATCAGCCCCAGCATTTT
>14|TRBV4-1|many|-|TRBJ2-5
CASSLRTVQETQYF
TGCGCCAGCAGCCTAAGGACAGTACAAGAGACCCAGTACTTC
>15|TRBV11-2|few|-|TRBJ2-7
CASSNRDRLSYEQYF
TGTGCCAGCAGCAACCGGGACCGTCTCTCCTACGAGCAGTACTTC
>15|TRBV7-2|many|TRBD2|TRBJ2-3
CASSLNSGVSDTQYF
TGTGCCAGCAGCTTAAACAGCGGGGTATCAGATACGCAGTATTTT
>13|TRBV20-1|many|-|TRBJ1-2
CSARDKGIYGYTF
TGCAGTGCTAGAGATAAGGGCATCTATGGCTACACCTTC
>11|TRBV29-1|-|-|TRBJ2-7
CSVGEHYEQHF
TGCAGCGTTGGGGAGCACTACGAGCAGCACTTC
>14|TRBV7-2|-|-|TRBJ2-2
CAIILSVGPGDLFF
TGTGCCATCATCTTATCAGTGGGTCCCGGGGATCTGTTTTTT
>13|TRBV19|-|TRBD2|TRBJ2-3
CATGEGLTDTQYF
TGTGCCACCGGGGAGGGTTTAACAGATACGCAGTATTTT
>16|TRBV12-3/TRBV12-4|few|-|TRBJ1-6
CASSLSPQVTNSPLHF
TGTGCCAGCAGTTTATCCCCTCAGGTGACTAATTCACCCCTCCACTTT
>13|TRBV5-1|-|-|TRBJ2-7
CASSSDRRYEQYF
TGCGCCAGCAGCTCGGACAGACGCTACGAGCAGTACTTC
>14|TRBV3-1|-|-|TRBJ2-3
CASRRSSFTDTQYF
TGTGCCAGCAGGAGATCTAGCTTCACAGATACGCAGTATTTT
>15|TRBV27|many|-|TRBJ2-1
CASSLEVGSYNEQFF
TGTGCCAGCAGTTTAGAAGTGGGCTCCTACAATGAGCAGTTCTTC
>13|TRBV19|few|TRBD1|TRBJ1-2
CASTPGGAYGYTF
TGTGCCAGTACCCCAGGGGGAGCCTATGGCTACACCTTC
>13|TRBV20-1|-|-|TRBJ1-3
CSARTPSGNTIYF
TGCAGTGCTAGGACGCCCTCTGGAAACACCATATATTTT
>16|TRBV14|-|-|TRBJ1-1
CASSQAQARGYTEAFF
TGTGCCAGCAGCCAAGCTCAGGCAAGAGGTTACACTGAAGCTTTCTTT
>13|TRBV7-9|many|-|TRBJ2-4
CASSSEGLNIQYF
TGTGCCAGCAGCTCCGAGGGATTAAACATTCAGTACTTC
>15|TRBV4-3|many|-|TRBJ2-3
CASSLTRSAPDTQYF
TGCGCCAGCAGCCTAACTAGGTCAGCCCCAGATACGCAGTATTTT
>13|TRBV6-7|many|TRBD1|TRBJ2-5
CAGPTGQPETQYF
TGTGCCGGCCCCACGGGACAGCCAGAGACCCAGTACTTC
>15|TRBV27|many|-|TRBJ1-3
CASNLRQPSSNTIYF
TGTGCCAGCAACCTAAGGCAGCCCTCTTCAAACACCATATATTTT